This T cell receptor beta chain is drawn from a study of blood T cell repertoires in COVID-19 (dated by TCRdb to the early 2020s). With regard to the full study: Samples from collaborators originated in the United States, Italy and Spain and spanned both the acute and convalescent phases of COVID-19. Subjects who had been exposed to COVID-19, were actively infected with it, or had recovered from it provided the deeply sampled blood TCRbeta repertoires that made up the dataset. The material from the prospective study consisted of cDNA or gDNA derived from T cells, B-cell-depleted T cells, or PBMCs. Samples came from the ongoing ImmuneRACE study (first 160 participants) plus 1,254 subjects from 6 global collaborators. Where available, HLA class I and class II types were obtained from metadata supplied by the sample provider rather than from assay-based typing. The repertoires were released in a freely available public database meant as a resource for research on the immune response to SARS-CoV-2. Sample metadata almost always included a de-identified subject ID, COVID-19 status, age in years and sex. On the study overall, not on this receptor specifically: The quantity of clinical and demographic metadata differed by source and by participant and was supplied without curation.

Concerning this clone itself: It lacks a known antigen. Within one base of it there is no much larger clone, and no base qualities were kept.

The immunoSEQ Assay, a bias-controlled multiplex PCR, was used to amplify TCRbeta CDR3 regions from genomic DNA. Under the source paper's analysis protocol: Within the assay, amplification of reference gene primers was used to estimate how many nucleated cells each sample contained. To quantify the absolute abundance of each unique TCRbeta CDR3 rearrangement, sequence reads were collapsed and filtered. Productive Simpson clonality was computed per sample as the square root of Simpson's diversity index over productive rearrangements. What TCRdb holds here is the immuneACCESS table cut down to in-frame rearrangements. Part of the clones is not present; checked against another copy, under half of the missing clones reflect an unresolved V gene, and the others are unexplained. V, J and clone size reflect that table, while D and trimming were determined from the DNA. The sample profile shows about 140,000 clones; around nine tenths of them were found once. The leading ten clones occupy 1.5% to 2% of the sample.

Whole blood was collected in K2EDTA tubes by collaborating institutions according to the institutions' own protocols. For TCRbeta analysis, collaborators shipped samples in one of three forms: frozen whole blood, isolated PBMCs, or DNA extracted from either of those sample types. The material sequenced was peripheral blood. This sequence was found in a woman in her 50s with acute or convalescent COVID-19.

Here the CDR3 is given as CASSLNSGSTGELFF. The nucleotides read TGTGCCAGCAGCTTAAATTCGGGAAGTACCGGGGAGCTGTTTTTT. The chain was built from TRBV7-3 and TRBJ2-2; the D segment could be TRBD2, given 5 matching bases. For CDR1 and CDR2, the germline V gene lists SGHTA and FQGTGA. Deletion took 1 base off V and 5 bases off J, with a span of 11 bases between the germline ends. Counted from cysteine to phenylalanine, this CDR3 has 15 amino acids. The kept DNA is CDR3 alone, 45 bases in frame from the first base.